This passage covers 5 T cell receptor beta chains from one sample sequenced in a study of molecular identifiers for immune sequencing clone quantification. TCRdb re-called the PCR reads with MiXCR, one entry per CDR3 protein. The sample shows some 580,000 distinct CDR3 sequences, around 25% of them seen only once. The sample taken for sequencing was naive CD8+ T cells from blood, with Jurkat cell RNA spiked in. Documented subset: FACS-sorted CD8+CD4-CCR7+CD45RA+ naive T cells. The receptor set was obtained from a human donor in good health. Some libraries in this study had Jurkat cell RNA spiked in.

The rearrangement uses TRBV7-9 and TRBJ1-4; the match to TRBD1 covers 11 bases. V was pared by 5 bases and J by 6 bases, with 8 bases of the junction left unmatched. Germline CDR1 reads SEHNR; CDR2 reads FQNEAQ (reference sequence). The CDR3 has 16 amino acids. CDR3 in amino acids: CASSADRGRWDEKLFF. The CDR3 DNA reads TGTGCCAGCAGCGCGGACAGGGGGCGGTGGGATGAAAAACTGTTTTTT.

Remarks on this clonotype: A single base separates this from a much larger clone, so it may be a read error. V is TRBV27 and J is TRBJ2-3, with D uncertain. Germline CDR1 and CDR2: MNHEY and SMNVEV (reference sequence). V lost 5 bases and J 6 bases, leaving 9 bases between the germline ends. The CDR3 covers 12 residues. CDR3 bases: TGTGCCAGCAGTCCCCTCGTGGATACGCAGTATTTT. Residues: CASSPLVDTQYF.

This clonotype was seen at least ten times. The gene calls are TRBV3-1 and TRBJ2-3, with a tentative D call TRBD2 (6 bases). Germline lookup yields CDR1 LGHDT and CDR2 YNNKEL (reference sequence). The CDR3 totals 17 residues. Trimming stripped 0 bases from V and 2 bases from J, with 15 bases between. CDR3 loop: CASSQDLGGLDTDTQYF. The CDR3 region has the DNA TGTGCCAGCAGCCAAGATCTTGGGGGGTTGGACACAGATACGCAGTATTTT.

The chain has TRBV11-2 and TRBJ2-1; 12 bases are shared with TRBD2. Germline V CDR1 and CDR2: SGHAT, FQNNGV. The CDR3 runs 16 residues. J gave up 5 bases and V 6 bases, and 8 bases lay outside the gene matches. The CDR3 spells CASRPLSSGRDNEQFF. The CDR3, as DNA: TGTGCCAGCAGACCCCTGTCTAGCGGGAGGGACAATGAGCAGTTCTTC.

CDR3 residues: CASSKAKAGECYEQYF. The CDR3 DNA reads as TGTGCCAGCAGCAAAGCGAAGGCGGGAGAATGCTACGAGCAGTACTTC. The gene calls are TRBV21-1 and TRBJ2-7; the tabulated D call, TRBD2, remains unverified against the DNA. TRBV21-1 is described as a pseudogene. The CDR3 has 16 amino acids.